The following is a TCR beta chain sequence with its context. Being one base from a much bigger clone, this may be a read error. This record belongs to a study of blood T cell repertoires in COVID-19. Study context: T cells, B-cell-depleted T cells, or PBMCs provided the cDNA or gDNA that served as material.

The assay was immunoSEQ multiplex PCR, and TCRdb's table has in-frame clones only and misses some. This sample yields about 230,000 clones, of which 85% to 90% are seen a single time; roughly 4% belongs to the top ten. Donors were grouped by their self-reported clinical history. Trimming removed 6 bases from V and 1 base from J; junction bases left unmatched: 0. CDR1 and CDR2 from the germline V gene are MNHEY and SVGAGI. The CDR3 contains 14 residues. The material sequenced was PBMCs or T cells enriched from blood (not recorded which). The gene calls are TRBV6-5 and TRBJ2-2; TRBD1 aligns across 9 bases. The clonotype originates from a woman aged 25 to 39 with acute COVID-19. This chain's CDR3 is CASRGQGNTGELFF. In DNA, the CDR3 is TGTGCCAGCAGGGGACAGGGGAACACCGGGGAGCTGTTTTTT.